This T cell receptor (beta chain) was retrieved from a study of spatial heterogeneity in lung cancer. Study-level background: Each time, sequencing found more beta-chain sequences than alpha-chain sequences.

Only a few counts were recorded for this clonotype. Its target is unknown. Germline loops: CDR1 MNHEY, CDR2 SVGAGI. Germline trimming cut 2 bases from V and 7 bases from J; bases unmatched to any gene: 3. The CDR3 has 14 residues. Time point given: sample taken at primary tumor resection. Unsorted whole RNA samples from tumor, nontumor lung or frozen PBMC were sequenced. The donor group consisted of roughly 70 patients who had untreated, early-stage non-small cell lung cancer. The library protocol tagged each TCR cDNA with a unique molecular identifier. TCRdb redid the calling of the 5' RACE reads with MiXCR, one entry per CDR3 protein. The sample has about 95,000 distinct CDR3 sequences; roughly 8.7% are singletons. Regarding the study as a whole: Relative to follow-up, resection was when ubiquitous expanded tumor TCRs appeared more in blood.

The clonotype comes from a male donor with early-stage non-small cell lung cancer. The chain employs TRBV6-5 and TRBJ1-4; 8 bases are a match to TRBD1. The sample was PBMCs, taken at surgery. The CDR3 loop reads CASSYGQGREKLFF. For the CDR3, the DNA is TGTGCCAGCAGTTACGGACAGGGTCGTGAAAAACTGTTTTTT.